Listed here are 16 T cell receptor beta chains from one sample, sequenced in a study of T cell repertoires in cytomegalovirus infection. These receptors' antigens are unknown. TCRdb passed the reads through MiXCR, listing each CDR3 protein once. The sample contains approximately 600,000 distinct CDR3 sequences, roughly 42% of which appear only once. The material was cultured PBMCs, obtained from culture after CMV antigen stimulation. The receptors derive from a human donor in good health (CMV status not recorded). Some clones in this sample may be carry-over from other donors' samples.

This clonotype was observed at least ten times. V usage is TRBV11-2 and J usage is TRBJ2-3; 10 nucleotides line up with TRBD2. The trim removed 4 bases at V and 2 bases at J, leaving 12 bases unmatched. This CDR3 spans 18 amino acids. CDR1 and CDR2 (germline): SGHAT, FQNNGV. Here the CDR3 reads CASSSRVASGGLTDTQYF. The CDR3 DNA is TGTGCCAGCAGCTCCAGGGTGGCTAGCGGGGGCCTCACAGATACGCAGTATTTT.

This clonotype was detected ten times or more. The chain's CDR3 is CASSPRLTSIPYGYTF. For the CDR3, the DNA is TGTGCCAGCAGCCCCAGGTTGACTTCGATCCCCTATGGCTACACCTTC. The chain has TRBV7-2 and TRBJ1-2; D is uncertain. This CDR3 is 16 amino acids long. Germline V gives CDR1 SGHTA, CDR2 FQGNSA. With 5 bases removed from V and 4 bases from J, the gap between germline ends came to 20 bases.

This clonotype was counted many times. This chain connects TRBV7-9 to TRBJ2-3; TRBD2 agrees at 8 bases. Germline V gives CDR1 SEHNR, CDR2 FQNEAQ (reference sequence). Trimming took 1 base from V and 5 from J; bases not matched to a gene: 5. The CDR3 has 15 residues. This CDR3 reads CASSLVAGGLDTQYF. CDR3 nucleotides: TGTGCCAGCAGCTTAGTTGCGGGAGGCCTAGATACGCAGTATTTT.

This clonotype was counted at least ten times. The chain couples TRBV7-2 to TRBJ1-1; 7 nucleotides agree with TRBD1. CDR1 is SGHTA, CDR2 FQGNSA, per germline. With 5 bases clipped from V and 3 bases from J, the junction kept 3 bases outside the gene matches. This CDR3 contains 13 residues. The CDR3, as DNA: TGTGCCAGCAGCCCGGGACAGTACACTGAAGCTTTCTTT. Translation gives CASSPGQYTEAFF.

In its sample, this clonotype was seen a few times. This chain joins TRBV5-4 and TRBJ2-1; D unclear. Germline V gene lookup returns CDR1 SGHNT and CDR2 YYREEE (reference sequence). This CDR3 spans 13 amino acids. Deletions cut 0 bases from V and 8 bases from J, with 9 bases between. CDR3 sequence reads: CASSLEAWDEQFF. The CDR3 DNA reads as TGTGCCAGCAGCTTGGAGGCCTGGGATGAGCAGTTCTTC.

This clonotype has just a few counts. The rearrangement joins TRBV7-9 to TRBJ1-6; D gene unclear. CDR1 and CDR2 (germline): SEHNR, FQNEAQ (reference sequence). V was trimmed by 3 bases and J by 8 bases, leaving 8 bases between them. This CDR3 is built from 13 residues. CDR3 sequence reads: CASSFLPDSPLHF. In DNA form, the CDR3 reads TGTGCCAGCAGCTTCCTACCTGATTCACCCCTCCACTTT.

The chain couples TRBV7-2 to TRBJ1-1; no clear D gene. Germline V gene sequence: CDR1 SGHTA, CDR2 FQGNSA. The CDR3 covers 12 residues. Deletions cut 5 bases from V and 4 bases from J, with 8 bases between. The CDR3 spells CASSPRPTEAFF. The CDR3 DNA reads as TGTGCCAGCAGCCCCCGCCCCACTGAAGCTTTCTTT.

This clonotype has a count of ten or more. The V gene is TRBV7-2, the J gene TRBJ2-2, with D maybe TRBD2 (5 bases). The CDR3 sequence is 15 residues long. Trimming pared 5 bases from V and 8 bases from J, leaving 18 bases between. The germline V gene encodes CDR1 SGHTA and CDR2 FQGNSA. CDR3 nucleotide sequence: TGTGCCAGCAGCCCCGGACTCCTTTATGGAGGGGAGCTGTTTTTT. Protein product: CASSPGLLYGGELFF.

The V gene is TRBV6-2 or TRBV6-3, the J gene TRBJ1-6; weak D call: TRBD1 (5 bases). The germline V gene has CDR1 MNHEY and CDR2 SVGEGT. The V end was cut by 6 bases, the J end by 8 bases, with 17 bases between. The CDR3 extends over 15 amino acids. This chain's CDR3 is CASSRALTAHSPLHF. The CDR3 bases are TGTGCCAGCAGCCGCGCCTTGACAGCTCATTCACCCCTCCACTTT.

The chain couples TRBV5-5 to TRBJ1-2, with 7 bases fitting TRBD1. The V segment lost 0 bases and the J segment 1 base; nucleotides outside the gene matches: 6. The length of the CDR3 is 16 residues. Germline V lookup: CDR1 SGHKS, CDR2 YYEKEE (reference sequence). In DNA, the CDR3 is TGTGCCAGCAGCTTGGGAACGGGACAGAATAACTATGGCTACACCTTC. This sequence encodes CASSLGTGQNNYGYTF.

This clonotype has a handful of counts. The rearrangement joins TRBV12-5 to TRBJ2-2; D is possibly TRBD2 (5 bases). V lost 2 bases and J lost 5, with 21 bases in between. The CDR3 contains 18 residues. Germline V gene sequence: CDR1 LGHNT, CDR2 FRNRAP. CDR3 coding DNA: TGTGCTAGTGGTTTGACCCTTGACGGGGTTAGTAGGACCGGGGAGCTGTTTTTT. Amino acids: CASGLTLDGVSRTGELFF.

The chain combines TRBV20-1 with TRBJ1-3; weak D call: TRBD1 (5 bases). Germline loops: CDR1 DFQATT, CDR2 SNEGSKA (reference sequence). This CDR3 contains 12 residues. The germline V and J ends were trimmed by 3 bases and 4 bases, with 7 bases remaining between them. CDR3 nucleotide sequence: TGCAGTGCTAGGGGACTAGGAAACACCATATATTTT. Protein product: CSARGLGNTIYF.

Many counts were recorded for this clonotype. This chain joins TRBV7-2 and TRBJ2-7; 8 bases are a match to TRBD2. V was clipped by 2 bases and J by 3 bases; unmatched bases: 3. Per the germline V gene, CDR1 is SGHTA and CDR2 is FQGNSA. This CDR3 contains 14 residues. DNA for the CDR3: TGTGCCAGCAGCTTAAGAGCGGGAGTCTACGAGCAGTACTTC. The encoded protein is CASSLRAGVYEQYF.

The rearrangement uses TRBV30 and TRBJ2-1, with D possibly matching TRBD2 (5 bases). The ends were cut back, 0 bases at V and 7 bases at J, with 7 bases in the middle. Germline CDR1 GTSNPN, CDR2 SVGIG (reference sequence). This CDR3 comprises 12 residues. CDR3 sequence reads: CAWSVRGNEQFF. The CDR3 DNA is TGTGCCTGGAGTGTACGGGGTAATGAGCAGTTCTTC.

The chain is built from TRBV7-9 and TRBJ2-3; D remains unclear. Trimming took 5 bases from V and 6 from J, leaving 9 bases between them. The CDR3 has 12 amino acids. CDR1 is SEHNR and CDR2 is FQNEAQ in the germline V gene (reference sequence). In DNA, the CDR3 is TGTGCCAGCAGCACGACATTGGATACGCAGTATTTT. Translation: CASSTTLDTQYF.

This clonotype was counted between two and nine times. The chain links TRBV27 to TRBJ1-1; D might be TRBD1 (5 bases). CDR1 and CDR2 from the germline V gene are MNHEY and SMNVEV (reference sequence). This CDR3 contains 15 residues. Deletions cut 6 bases from V and 5 bases from J, with 19 bases between. The CDR3 loop is CASSRRGGPGTEAFF. In nucleotides, the CDR3 is TGTGCCAGCAGCCGAAGGGGAGGTCCGGGGACTGAAGCTTTCTTT.